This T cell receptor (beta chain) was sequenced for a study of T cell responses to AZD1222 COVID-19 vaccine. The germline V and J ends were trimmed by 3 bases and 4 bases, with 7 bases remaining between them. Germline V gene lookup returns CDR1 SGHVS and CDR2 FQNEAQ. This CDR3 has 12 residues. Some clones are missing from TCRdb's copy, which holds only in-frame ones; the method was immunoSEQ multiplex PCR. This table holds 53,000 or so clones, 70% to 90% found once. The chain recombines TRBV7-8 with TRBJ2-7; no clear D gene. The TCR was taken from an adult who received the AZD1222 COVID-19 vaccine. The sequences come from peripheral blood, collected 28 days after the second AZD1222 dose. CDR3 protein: CASSFEQYEQYF. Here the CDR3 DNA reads TGTGCCAGCAGCTTTGAACAGTACGAGCAGTACTTC.